A single sample is the source of the 9 T cell receptor beta chains below, sequenced in a study of CDR3 diversity in severe acne. Each CDR3 protein gets one entry after TCRdb re-called the PCR reads with MiXCR. The table records about 90,000 distinct CDR3 sequences, 45% to 55% of them present only once. Input material: blood. Receptor source: a male donor in good health, serving as a control.

The genes are TRBV4-1 and TRBJ2-1; 9 bases are a match to TRBD2. V gave up 0 bases and J gave up 4 bases; unmatched junction bases: 7. Germline CDR1 is MGHRA and CDR2 is YSYEKL. The CDR3 is 17 amino acids. CDR3 amino acids: CASSQEIGLAGYNEQFF. The CDR3 nucleotides read TGCGCCAGCAGCCAAGAGATCGGTCTAGCGGGGTACAATGAGCAGTTCTTC.

The chain employs TRBV7-3 and TRBJ2-3; unclear D gene. Between the trimmed V and J ends, which lost 4 bases and 1 base, there was a span of 6 bases. Germline-derived CDR1 and CDR2 are SGHTA and FQGTGA. The CDR3 extends over 13 amino acids. The CDR3 sequence: CASSSSGTDTQYF. Written as DNA, the CDR3 is TGTGCCAGCAGCTCCTCCGGCACAGATACGCAGTATTTT.

The V and J genes are TRBV24-1 and TRBJ1-4, with D possibly TRBD1 on 5 matching bases. The V and J ends lost 7 bases and 4 bases respectively, with 9 bases between them. The length of the CDR3 is 13 residues. Per the germline V gene, CDR1 is KGHDR and CDR2 is SFDVKD. The CDR3 DNA sequence: TGTGCCACCAGGGGGCGGAATAATGAAAAACTGTTTTTT. It encodes CATRGRNNEKLFF.

There are many counts of this clonotype. The chain has TRBV6-5 and TRBJ1-2; perhaps TRBD1 as D (5 bases). The CDR3 spans 13 residues. V was cut by 6 bases and J by 6 bases, with 14 bases left in between. CDR1 is MNHEY and CDR2 is SVGAGI in the germline V gene. CDR3 sequence: CASSLVGDHGYTF. CDR3 nucleotides: TGTGCCAGCAGCCTCGTTGGGGACCATGGCTACACCTTC.

The sample holds many counts of this clonotype. CDR3 bases: TGTGCCAGCAGTTTAGAACCCGGTGAGACCCAGTACTTC. Its protein product is CASSLEPGETQYF. The J gene is TRBJ2-5, the V gene TRBV12-3 or TRBV12-4; D ambiguous. Trimming took off 1 base at V and 5 bases at J, with 8 bases between the two ends. The length of the CDR3 is 13 residues.

This clonotype showed up just a few times. The CDR3 coding sequence is TGCAGTGCTAGAGTCGCGGGCCGAAGCTCCTACGAGCAGTACTTC. Protein: CSARVAGRSSYEQYF. The gene calls are TRBV20-1 and TRBJ2-7; D is perhaps TRBD2 (5 bases). The CDR3 has 15 residues. Trimming took off 1 base at V and 0 bases at J, with 13 bases between the two ends. Germline V lookup: CDR1 DFQATT, CDR2 SNEGSKA (reference sequence).

This clonotype was counted at least ten times. The rearrangement uses TRBV11-2 and TRBJ2-1; 13 bases fit TRBD2. The germline V gene has CDR1 SGHAT and CDR2 FQNNGV. The CDR3 runs to 16 residues. The V and J ends lost 5 bases and 8 bases, in that order; junction bases with no gene match: 9. The CDR3: CASSALTSGRRDEQFF. CDR3 nucleotides: TGTGCCAGCAGCGCACTGACTAGCGGGAGGAGGGATGAGCAGTTCTTC.

This chain joins TRBV11-1 and TRBJ2-3; D unclear. CDR1 SGHAT and CDR2 FQDESV come from the germline V gene (reference sequence). V was trimmed by 3 bases and J by 1 base, leaving 11 bases between them. The CDR3 sequence is 15 residues long. The CDR3 nucleotides are TGTGCCAGCAGCTTCCCCAAAGGGCGCACAGATACGCAGTATTTT. Amino acid sequence: CASSFPKGRTDTQYF.

This clonotype has only one observation. The CDR3, as DNA: TGTGCCAGCAGATCCACACAGGGGGAATCTGGCTACACCTTC. Translation: CASRSTQGESGYTF. V is TRBV6-5 and J is TRBJ1-2; 8 nucleotides match TRBD1. The CDR3 contains 14 residues. The V and J ends lost 6 bases and 7 bases, in that order; junction bases with no gene match: 10. The germline gives CDR1 MNHEY, CDR2 SVGAGI.